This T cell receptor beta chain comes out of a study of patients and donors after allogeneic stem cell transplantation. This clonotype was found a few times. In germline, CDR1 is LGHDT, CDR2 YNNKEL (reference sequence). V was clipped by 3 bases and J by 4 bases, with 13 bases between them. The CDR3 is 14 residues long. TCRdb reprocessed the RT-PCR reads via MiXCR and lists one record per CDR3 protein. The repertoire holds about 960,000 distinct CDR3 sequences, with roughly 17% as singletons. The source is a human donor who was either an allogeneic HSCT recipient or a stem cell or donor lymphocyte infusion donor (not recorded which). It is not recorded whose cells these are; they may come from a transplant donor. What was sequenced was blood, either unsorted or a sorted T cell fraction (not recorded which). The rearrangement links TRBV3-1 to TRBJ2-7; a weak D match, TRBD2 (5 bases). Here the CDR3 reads CASSQGGLGYEQYF. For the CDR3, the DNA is TGTGCCAGCAGCCAGGGCGGGTTGGGTTACGAGCAGTACTTC.